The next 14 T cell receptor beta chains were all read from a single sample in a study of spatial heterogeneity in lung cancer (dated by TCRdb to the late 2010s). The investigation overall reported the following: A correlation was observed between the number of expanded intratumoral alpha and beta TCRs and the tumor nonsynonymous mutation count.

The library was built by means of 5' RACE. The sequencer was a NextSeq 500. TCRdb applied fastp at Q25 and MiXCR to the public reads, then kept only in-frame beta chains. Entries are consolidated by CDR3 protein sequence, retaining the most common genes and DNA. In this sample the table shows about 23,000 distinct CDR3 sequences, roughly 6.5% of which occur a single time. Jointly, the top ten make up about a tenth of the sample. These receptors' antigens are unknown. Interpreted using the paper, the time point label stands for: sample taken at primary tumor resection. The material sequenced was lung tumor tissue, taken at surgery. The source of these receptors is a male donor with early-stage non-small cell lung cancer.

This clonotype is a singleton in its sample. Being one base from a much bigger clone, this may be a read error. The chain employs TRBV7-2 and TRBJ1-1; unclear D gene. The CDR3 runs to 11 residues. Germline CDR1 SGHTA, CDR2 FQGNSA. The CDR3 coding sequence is TGTGCCAGCAGCCCCCTAGGTGAAGCTCTCTTT. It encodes CASSPLGEALF.

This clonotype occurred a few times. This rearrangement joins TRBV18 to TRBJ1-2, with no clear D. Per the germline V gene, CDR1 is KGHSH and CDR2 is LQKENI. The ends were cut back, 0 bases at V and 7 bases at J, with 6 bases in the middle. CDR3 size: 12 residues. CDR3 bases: TGTGCCAGCTCACCACCGGAGCGTGGCTACACCTTC. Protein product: CASSPPERGYTF.

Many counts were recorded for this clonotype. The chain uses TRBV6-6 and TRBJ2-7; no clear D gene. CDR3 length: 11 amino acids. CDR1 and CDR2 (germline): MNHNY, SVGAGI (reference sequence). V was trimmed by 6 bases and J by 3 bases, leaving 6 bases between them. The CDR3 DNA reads TGTGCCAGCAGCCCCCGCTACGAGCAGTACTTC. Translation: CASSPRYEQYF.

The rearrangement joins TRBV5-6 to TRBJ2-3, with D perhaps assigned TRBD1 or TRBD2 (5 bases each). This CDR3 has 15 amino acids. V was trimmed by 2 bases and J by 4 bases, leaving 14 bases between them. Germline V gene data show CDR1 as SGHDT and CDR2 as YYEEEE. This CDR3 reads CASSFRGSGPDTQYF. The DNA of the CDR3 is TGTGCCAGCAGCTTTCGGGGCTCCGGGCCAGATACGCAGTATTTT.

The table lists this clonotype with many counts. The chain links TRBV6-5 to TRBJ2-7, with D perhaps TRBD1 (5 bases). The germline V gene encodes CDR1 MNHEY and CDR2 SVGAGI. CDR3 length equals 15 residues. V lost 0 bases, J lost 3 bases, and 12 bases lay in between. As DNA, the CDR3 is TGTGCCAGCAGTTACTCCTGGGAAAGGGGCTACGAGCAGTACTTC. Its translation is CASSYSWERGYEQYF.

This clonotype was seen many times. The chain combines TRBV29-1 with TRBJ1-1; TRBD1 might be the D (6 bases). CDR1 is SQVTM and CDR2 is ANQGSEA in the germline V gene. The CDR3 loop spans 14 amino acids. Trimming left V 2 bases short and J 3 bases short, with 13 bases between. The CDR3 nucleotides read TGCAGCGTTGAAAGAGGGACATTGGACACTGAAGCTTTCTTT. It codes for CSVERGTLDTEAFF.

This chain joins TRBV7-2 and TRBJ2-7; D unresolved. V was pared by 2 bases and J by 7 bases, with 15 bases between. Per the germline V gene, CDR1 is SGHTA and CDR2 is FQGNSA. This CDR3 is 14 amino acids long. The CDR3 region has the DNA TGTGCCAGCAGCTTAAGGCAGATCCCCCGGGAGCAGTACTTC. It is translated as CASSLRQIPREQYF.

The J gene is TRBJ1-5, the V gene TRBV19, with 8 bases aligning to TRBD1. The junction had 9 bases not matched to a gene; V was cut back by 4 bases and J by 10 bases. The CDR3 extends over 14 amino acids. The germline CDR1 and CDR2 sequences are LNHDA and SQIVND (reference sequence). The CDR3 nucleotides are TGTGCCAGTAGTAAAAGTTTCAGGGGGCAACCCCAGCATTTT. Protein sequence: CASSKSFRGQPQHF.

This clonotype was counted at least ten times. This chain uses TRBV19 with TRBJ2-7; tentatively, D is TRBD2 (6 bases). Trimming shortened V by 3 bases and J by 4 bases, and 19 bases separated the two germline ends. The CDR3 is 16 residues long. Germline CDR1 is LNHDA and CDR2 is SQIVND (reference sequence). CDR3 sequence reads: CASSMQRAPKPYEQYF. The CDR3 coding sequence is TGTGCCAGTAGTATGCAGCGGGCACCGAAACCTTACGAGCAGTACTTC.

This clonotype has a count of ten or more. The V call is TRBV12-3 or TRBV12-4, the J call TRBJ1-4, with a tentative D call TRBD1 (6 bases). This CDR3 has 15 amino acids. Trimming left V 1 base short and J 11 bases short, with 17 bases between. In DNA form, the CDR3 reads TGTGCCAGCAGTTTAGTAATCGGGGGGGCCGGGAAACTGTTTTTT. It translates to CASSLVIGGAGKLFF.

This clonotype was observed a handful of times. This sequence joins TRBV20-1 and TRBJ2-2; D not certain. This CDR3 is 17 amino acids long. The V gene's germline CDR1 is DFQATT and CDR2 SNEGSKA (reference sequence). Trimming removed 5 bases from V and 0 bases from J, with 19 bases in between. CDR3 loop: CSAFNPDIIANTGELFF. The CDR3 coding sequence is TGCAGTGCTTTCAATCCGGATATCATCGCGAACACCGGGGAGCTGTTTTTT.

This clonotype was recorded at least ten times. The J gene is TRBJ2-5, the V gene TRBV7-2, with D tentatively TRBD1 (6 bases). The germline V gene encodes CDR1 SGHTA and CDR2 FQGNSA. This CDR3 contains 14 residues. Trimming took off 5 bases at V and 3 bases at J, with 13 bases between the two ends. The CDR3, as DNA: TGTGCCAGCAGCGTGGGACATTCGGAAGAGACCCAGTACTTC. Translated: CASSVGHSEETQYF.

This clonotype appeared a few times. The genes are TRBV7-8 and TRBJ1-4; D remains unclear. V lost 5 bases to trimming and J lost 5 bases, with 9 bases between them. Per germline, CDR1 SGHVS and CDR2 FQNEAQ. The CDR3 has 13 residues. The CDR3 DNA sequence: TGTGCCAGCAGCCCGGGCATAAATGAAAAACTGTTTTTT. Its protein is CASSPGINEKLFF.

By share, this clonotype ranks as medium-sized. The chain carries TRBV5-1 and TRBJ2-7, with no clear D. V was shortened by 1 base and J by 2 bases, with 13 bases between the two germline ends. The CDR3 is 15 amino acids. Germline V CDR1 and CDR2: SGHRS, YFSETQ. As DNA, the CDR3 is TGCGCCAGCAGCTTGAACAGAGAGCTAACCTACGAGCAGTACTTC. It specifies CASSLNRELTYEQYF.